The present TCR beta chain was sequenced within a study of regulatory T cells in long-lasting Graves disease. Construction of TCR beta libraries relied on iRepertoire HTBI primers and on Arm-PCR targeting CDR3 regions. TCRdb reanalysed the multiplex PCR reads using MiXCR and keeps one entry per CDR3 protein. The table records approximately 400,000 distinct CDR3 sequences, approximately 12% of them present only once. Time point defined: newly diagnosed GD, antithyroid drugs for less than 3 months. PBMCs provided the RNA from which the TCR library was made. The CDR3 contains 16 residues. CDR1 and CDR2 from the germline V gene are SEHNR and FQNEAQ (reference sequence). The ends lost 2 bases at V and 5 bases at J; junction bases unmatched: 9. The data also belong to a second study, concerning T cells in Graves' hyperthyroidism and ophthalmopathy.

The chain links TRBV7-9 to TRBJ2-3; 8 bases align to TRBD1. This TCR was recovered from a woman in her late teens or twenties with Graves disease. The starting material was peripheral blood mononuclear cells (PBMCs), obtained at new diagnosis, from a patient treated with antithyroid drugs. The chain's CDR3 is CASSLWAGGKGDTQYF. CDR3 in DNA: TGTGCCAGCAGCTTATGGGCAGGGGGCAAGGGAGATACGCAGTATTTT.